The clone carrying this T cell receptor beta chain was observed many times. Its antigen is not known. This sample was included in a study of identical twins. Whole-study results and caveats: Models underestimated TCR alpha sharing (out-of-frame) in monozygotic twins. Weaker excess sharing between twins was seen in beta out-of-frame sequences. There were fewer insertions in abundant cord blood beta clonotypes, but memory repertoires showed no such pattern.

In TCRdb, the 5' RACE reads were re-called with MiXCR into one record per CDR3 protein. Of approximately 700,000 distinct CDR3 sequences in the sample, 5.5% to 7.5% were seen once. Trimming cost V 3 bases and J 2 bases, with 9 bases left between them. The CDR3 covers 14 residues. Germline loops: CDR1 SGHTA, CDR2 FQGNSA. The sequence came from a man between 18 and 35 years old in good health. Specimen: naive T cells sorted from blood. The rearrangement links TRBV7-2 to TRBJ2-3; D is undetermined. For the CDR3, the DNA is TGTGCCAGCAGCTTTCGCAGATTCACAGATACGCAGTATTTT. Translated, it gives CASSFRRFTDTQYF.